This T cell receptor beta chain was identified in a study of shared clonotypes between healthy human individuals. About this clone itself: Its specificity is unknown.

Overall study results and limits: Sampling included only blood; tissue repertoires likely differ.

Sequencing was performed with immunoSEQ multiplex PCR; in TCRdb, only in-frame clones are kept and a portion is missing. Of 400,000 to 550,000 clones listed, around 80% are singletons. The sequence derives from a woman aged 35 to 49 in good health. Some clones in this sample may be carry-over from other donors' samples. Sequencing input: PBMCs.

CDR3 loop: CASKGQGLETQYF. The CDR3 nucleotides are TGTGCTAGTAAGGGACAGGGCCTAGAGACCCAGTACTTC. The chain is built from TRBV12-5 and TRBJ2-5, with 9 bases aligning to TRBD1. Germline CDR1 LGHNT, CDR2 FRNRAP. V gave up 8 bases and J gave up 4 bases; unmatched junction bases: 5. The CDR3 runs to 13 residues.